This T cell receptor beta chain is from a study of T-cell memory formation after mild COVID-19 (dated by TCRdb to the early 2020s). For the study in its entirety: TCR sequence clusters from the two donors were largely donor specific. Longitudinal TCRalpha and TCRbeta repertoire sequencing tracked T-cell clones expanding and contracting after mild COVID-19 in a couple of donors. The cohort was made up of two young adult volunteers, one female and one male, who were previously healthy.

This clonotype was counted between two and nine times. The specificity of this receptor is unknown. Qualities for individual bases were not recorded, and no much larger clone is one base off. Ficoll-Paque density gradient centrifugation was used to isolate PBMCs. Reads for this sample came from an Illumina NovaSeq 6000. cDNA libraries for TCRalpha and TCRbeta were prepared by 5'RACE using constant-segment primers, with sample barcodes and unique molecular identifiers added. RNA was extracted from every sample with Trizol reagent. Library amplification was performed in two PCR steps, and a second sample barcode and Illumina TruSeq adapters were introduced in the second step. Libraries were sequenced on an Illumina NovaSeq with 2 x 150 bp paired-end reads. As for the authors' bioinformatics: Reads were demultiplexed and collapsed into UMI-guided consensus sequences with migec v1.2.7. Using mixcr v2.1.11, the UMI consensuses were aligned to TRA and TRB V and J templates and assembled into clonotypes. A clonotype was counted as expanded or contracted only when both edgeR and NoisET called the clonotype significant, with the noise models trained on biological replicates. For edgeR calls, the thresholds were a false discovery rate-adjusted p below 0.01 and a log2 fold-change of 1. As an exploratory analysis of dynamics, max-normalized trajectories of the 1000 most abundant clonotypes were examined by PCA with hierarchical clustering. Separately sequenced CD4+ and CD8+ repertoires were used to assign a CD4 or CD8 phenotype to each responding clone. In-frame beta chains were kept once TCRdb had trimmed the public reads at Q25 with fastp and called clones with MiXCR. All rows with the same CDR3 protein become a single entry with the most common DNA and genes. The V and J calls shown here were made by TCRdb, not taken from the authors' results. The sample yields about 600,000 distinct CDR3 sequences; less than 25% were counted once. The biggest ten clones account for under 8.5% of the sample.

What the research found in general, with its limitations: SARS-CoV-2 specificity was not confirmed for the second-wave clones peaking on day 37. The study included only two mild cases, and larger cohorts that include severe cases with pre-infection samples were judged to be necessary. Some responding clones were found in pre-infection memory, which suggests that pre-existing cross-reactive memory T cells took part in the SARS-CoV-2 response. Contracting CD4+ clones were found mainly in CM and EM memory subsets, while CD8+ clones were enriched in EMRA. From day 15 to 85, contracting clones showed balanced CD4/CD8 phenotypes, whereas a second wave of clones that expanded from day 15 to 37 leaned towards CD4+.

CDR1 and CDR2, per the germline V gene, are KGHDR and SFDVKD. The CDR3 has 14 amino acids, counting the end cysteine and phenylalanine. CDR3 DNA only is kept here, 42 bases in frame from base 1. V is clipped by 5 bases and J by 3 bases, and the sequence between their germline boundaries is 12 bases long. The sample comprised PBMCs or a T cell subset sorted from them (not recorded which). The clonotype was recovered from an adult woman who had mild COVID-19 (a few samples of this study predate the infection). The sample titles of this study are shuffled in the database, so cell type and time point are left out; the donor was told from shared clones. The sequence links TRBV24-1 to TRBJ1-1; TRBD1 could be the D gene, as 5 bases match. The DNA sequence follows: TGTGCCACCAGTGTCGGCGGAGGGGACACTGAAGCTTTCTTT. It translates to CATSVGGGDTEAFF.